Listed here is a single T cell receptor (beta chain). V was cut by 4 bases and J by 4 bases, with 22 bases left in between. The CDR3 runs to 17 residues. Per the germline V gene, CDR1 is SGHTA and CDR2 is FQGNSA. Assay: immunoSEQ multiplex PCR; the TCRdb copy retains only in-frame clones and omits some. The repertoire consists of approximately 90,000 clones, with 91% occurring once and the leading ten covering more than 1.5%. This entry comes from a study of T cell changes during pregnancy in multiple sclerosis. The sequence was obtained from a female donor in good health, enrolled as a control in a pregnancy study. The sequenced sample was peripheral blood, obtained after pregnancy. The chain uses TRBV7-2 and TRBJ1-2; possible D gene TRBD1, 5 bases. The CDR3: CASSSPLDSQGSYGYTF. CDR3 nucleotide sequence: TGTGCCAGCAGCTCCCCCCTCGACAGCCAAGGTTCCTATGGCTACACCTTC.